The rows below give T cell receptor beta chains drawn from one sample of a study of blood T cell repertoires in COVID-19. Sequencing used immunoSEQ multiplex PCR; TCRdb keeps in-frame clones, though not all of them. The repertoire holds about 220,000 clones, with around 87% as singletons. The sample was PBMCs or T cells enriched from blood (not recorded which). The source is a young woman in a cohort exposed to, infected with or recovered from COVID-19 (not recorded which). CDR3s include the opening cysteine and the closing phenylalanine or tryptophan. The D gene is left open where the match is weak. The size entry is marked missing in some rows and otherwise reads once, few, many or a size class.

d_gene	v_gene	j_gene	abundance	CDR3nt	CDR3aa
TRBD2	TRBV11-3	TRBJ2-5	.	TGTGCCAGCAGCTTACAATCTAGCGGTGTTCAAGAGACCCAGTACTTC	CASSLQSSGVQETQYF
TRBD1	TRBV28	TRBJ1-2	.	TGTGCCAGCAGCCGGACAGGGTATGGCTACACCTTC	CASSRTGYGYTF
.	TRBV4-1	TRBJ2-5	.	TGCGCCAGCAGCCAAGGACAGGGAGGAGAGACCCAGTACTTC	CASSQGQGGETQYF
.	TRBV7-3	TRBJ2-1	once	TGTGCCAGCAGCTTATCAGACACCTACAATGAGCAGTTCTTC	CASSLSDTYNEQFF
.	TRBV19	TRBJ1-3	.	TGTGCCGTTTCCTCGGGGGCTGGAAACACCATATATTTT	CAVSSGAGNTIYF
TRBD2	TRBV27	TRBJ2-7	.	TGTGCCAGCAGTCCCGAAGCGGGGGCCACCTACGAGCAGTACTTC	CASSPEAGATYEQYF
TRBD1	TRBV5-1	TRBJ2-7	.	TGCGCCAGCGCATTGGGCCCCCGGACAGGGGGTTTATACGAGCAGTACTTC	CASALGPRTGGLYEQYF
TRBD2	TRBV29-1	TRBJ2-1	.	TGCAGCGCAAAGACACTAGCGGGGGGTAACACCTACAATGAGCAGTTCTTC	CSAKTLAGGNTYNEQFF
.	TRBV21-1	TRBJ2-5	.	TGTGCCAGCAGCAGACAGTGTAACCAAGAGACCCAGTACTTC	CASSRQCNQETQYF
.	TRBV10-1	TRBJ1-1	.	TGCGCCAGCAGTGAAGGGCAGGGGTTTACTGAAGCTTTCTTT	CASSEGQGFTEAFF
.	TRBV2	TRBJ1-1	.	TGTGCCAGCAGCTCAGGAGGAGTAACTGAAGCTTTCTTT	CASSSGGVTEAFF
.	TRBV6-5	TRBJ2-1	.	TGTGCCAGCAGCCAAAAACCTGACTCGGGGGAGCAGTTCTTC	CASSQKPDSGEQFF
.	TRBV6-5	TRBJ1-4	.	TGTGCCAGCTACCCCAACAGGGCAACTAATGAAAAACTGTTTTTT	CASYPNRATNEKLFF
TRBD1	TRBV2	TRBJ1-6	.	TGTGCCAGCAGTAATGACAGGGGAGCTTCACCCCTCCACTTT	CASSNDRGASPLHF
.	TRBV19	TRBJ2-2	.	TGTGCCAGTAGTATCCCCCGGGTAATCGGCGACACCGGGGAGCTGTTTTTT	CASSIPRVIGDTGELFF
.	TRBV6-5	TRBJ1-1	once	TGTGCCAGCAGCCTAGAGGCGGGGTCTGAAGCTTTCTTT	CASSLEAGSEAFF
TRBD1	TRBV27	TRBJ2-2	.	TGTGCCAGCATTGGACAGGCATACACCGGGGAGCTGTTTTTT	CASIGQAYTGELFF
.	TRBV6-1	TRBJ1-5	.	TGTGCCAGCAGTGTAGACCCCGGGACATTCTTCAGCAATCAGCCCCAGCATTTT	CASSVDPGTFFSNQPQHF
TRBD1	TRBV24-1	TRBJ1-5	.	TGTGCCACCAGTGCTTCGGGACAGGGAAGACCTAGCAATCAGCCCCAGCATTTT	CATSASGQGRPSNQPQHF
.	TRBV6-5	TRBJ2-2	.	TGTGCCAGCAGTTATTCTAGCACCGGGGAGCTGTTTTTT	CASSYSSTGELFF
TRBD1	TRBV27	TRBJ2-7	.	TGTGCCAGCTCTTCCCTACAGGGGAGCTCCTACGAGCAGTACTTC	CASSSLQGSSYEQYF
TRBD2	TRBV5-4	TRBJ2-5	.	TGTGCCAGCAGCCCTTCGACACTAGCGGGGGGGAATGGAGAGACCCAGTACTTC	CASSPSTLAGGNGETQYF
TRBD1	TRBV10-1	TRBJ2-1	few	TGCGCCAGCAGCAACCGGGACAGGGGGATATTCGATGAGCAGTTCTTC	CASSNRDRGIFDEQFF
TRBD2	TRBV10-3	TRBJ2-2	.	TGTGCCATTTCCGGGACTAGCGTGAACACCGGGGAGCTGTTTTTT	CAISGTSVNTGELFF
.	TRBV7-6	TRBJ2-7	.	TGTGCCAGCAGCTTAGAGCAGGGGACGAACTACGAGCAGTACTTC	CASSLEQGTNYEQYF
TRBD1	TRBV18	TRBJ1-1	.	TGTGCCAGCTCACCGAGGAGAACAGGGGGCTGGACTGAAGCTTTCTTT	CASSPRRTGGWTEAFF
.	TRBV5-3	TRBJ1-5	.	TGTGCCAGAAGCTTGGCCCGGGGAGGAGGAAATCAGCCCCAGCATTTT	CARSLARGGGNQPQHF
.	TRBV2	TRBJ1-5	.	TGTGCCAGCAGTGACCCTCGGAGCAATCAGCCCCAGCATTTT	CASSDPRSNQPQHF
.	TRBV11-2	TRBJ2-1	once	TGTGCCAGCAGCTACCGCGTTTACAATGAGCAGTTCTTC	CASSYRVYNEQFF
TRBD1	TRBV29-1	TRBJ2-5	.	TGCAGCGTTGAAGAGGGACAGAGAGAGACCCAGTACTTC	CSVEEGQRETQYF
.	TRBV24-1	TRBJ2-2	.	TGTGCCACCAGTGATATGGTTAGGGGTTACACCGGGGAGCTGTTTTTT	CATSDMVRGYTGELFF
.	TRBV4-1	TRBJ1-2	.	TGCGCCAGCAGCCAAAGGGGCGCTTATGGCTACACCTTC	CASSQRGAYGYTF
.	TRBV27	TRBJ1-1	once	TGTGCCAGCAGTTTCAGACCCGGCGGCTCTGAAGCTTTCTTT	CASSFRPGGSEAFF
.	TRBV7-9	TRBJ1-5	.	TGTGCCAGCAGCTTTCAGGGTTTGCAGCCCCAGCATTTT	CASSFQGLQPQHF
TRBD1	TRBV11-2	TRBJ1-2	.	TGTGCCAGCAGCTTGGGGACAGGGGGGGGTTTGAGCTATGGCTACACCTTC	CASSLGTGGGLSYGYTF
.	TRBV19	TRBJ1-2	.	TGTGCCAGTAGTTATGGAGACTATGGCTACACCTTC	CASSYGDYGYTF
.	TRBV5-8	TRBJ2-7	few	TGTGCCAGCAGCTTGTTCAGGGAATCCTACGAGCAGTACTTC	CASSLFRESYEQYF